These 10 T cell receptor beta chains originate from one sample sequenced in a study of blood T cell repertoires in COVID-19. Produced via immunoSEQ multiplex PCR; TCRdb's table is partial and in-frame only. The sample holds hundreds of thousands of clones, over 80% seen once. Sequenced input: PBMCs or T cells enriched from blood (not recorded which). The receptors derive from a man aged 45 to 65 who had been exposed to COVID-19.

The J gene is TRBJ1-4, the V gene TRBV5-1, with TRBD1 matching 8 bases. The V segment lost 2 bases and the J segment 0 bases; nucleotides outside the gene matches: 6. Germline V gene lookup returns CDR1 SGHRS and CDR2 YFSETQ. The CDR3 has 17 amino acids. The CDR3 reads CASSFYETGATNEKLFF. CDR3 coding DNA: TGCGCCAGCAGCTTCTACGAGACAGGGGCAACTAATGAAAAACTGTTTTTT.

This sequence joins TRBV5-1 and TRBJ1-1; 8 nucleotides match TRBD1. Germline V CDR1 and CDR2: SGHRS, YFSETQ. The junction had 9 bases not matched to a gene; V was cut back by 0 bases and J by 5 bases. The CDR3 totals 16 residues. The CDR3 loop reads CASSLAEDREGTEAFF. In DNA, the CDR3 is TGCGCCAGCAGCTTGGCCGAGGACAGGGAAGGAACTGAAGCTTTCTTT.

This clone occurred once. The chain joins TRBV27 to TRBJ1-2, with TRBD1 as a possible D gene (6 bases). Germline V gives CDR1 MNHEY, CDR2 SMNVEV (reference sequence). The CDR3 spans 13 residues. V lost 5 bases and J lost 7, with 14 bases in between. For the CDR3, the DNA is TGTGCCAGCAGTCCCAGGACAGCGTCTGGCTACACCTTC. It is translated as CASSPRTASGYTF.

The chain joins TRBV10-3 to TRBJ1-6, with D tentatively TRBD1 (5 bases). CDR1 is ENHRY, CDR2 SYGVKD, per germline. With 6 bases removed from V and 1 base from J, the gap between germline ends came to 7 bases. The CDR3 loop spans 14 amino acids. The CDR3 sequence is CAIRDMSYNSPLHF. CDR3 coding DNA: TGTGCCATCAGGGACATGTCCTATAATTCACCCCTCCACTTT.

In this sample, this clone turned up once. The chain couples TRBV28 to TRBJ2-2, with D unresolved. Trimming removed 2 bases at V and 7 bases at J, with 8 bases between. In germline, CDR1 is MDHEN, CDR2 SYDVKM. The CDR3 covers 13 residues. This CDR3 reads CASSLPTDGELFF. CDR3 sequence (DNA): TGTGCCAGCAGTTTACCCACAGACGGGGAGCTGTTTTTT.

The chain is built from TRBV5-1 and TRBJ2-7, with 7 bases matching TRBD1. The CDR3 consists of 15 residues. The V gene end was trimmed by 0 bases and the J gene end by 3 bases; junction bases not matched to a gene: 6. Germline V gene lookup returns CDR1 SGHRS and CDR2 YFSETQ. The CDR3 here is CASSLGPGQYYEQYF. In DNA, the CDR3 is TGCGCCAGCAGCTTGGGACCGGGACAGTACTACGAGCAGTACTTC. Full variable domain (remainder filled in from reference TRBV5-1 and TRBJ2-7): KAGVTQTPRYLIKTRGQQVTLSCSPISGHRSVSWYQQTPGQGLQFLFEYFSETQRNKGNFPGRFSGRQFSNSRSEMNVSTLELGDSALYLCASSLGPGQYYEQYFGPGTRLTVT.

This clone was seen once. V and J are TRBV18 and TRBJ2-3, with TRBD2 matching over 10 bases. Germline lookup yields CDR1 KGHSH and CDR2 LQKENI. The CDR3 runs 16 residues. After removal of 1 base from V and 3 bases from J, the junction contained 4 bases not matched to a gene. CDR3 nucleotides: TGTGCCAGCTCACCACTGCTAGCGGGAGTGACAGATACGCAGTATTTT. This codes for CASSPLLAGVTDTQYF.

The chain employs TRBV19 and TRBJ1-5; the match to TRBD1 covers 8 bases. The ends lost 6 bases at V and 4 bases at J; junction bases unmatched: 8. Germline loops: CDR1 LNHDA, CDR2 SQIVND (reference sequence). The CDR3 totals 15 residues. This CDR3 reads CASSNADRANQPQHF. Written as DNA, the CDR3 is TGTGCCAGTAGCAATGCGGACAGGGCGAATCAGCCCCAGCATTTT.

V gene TRBV7-9 combines with J gene TRBJ2-3; D gene ambiguous. Trimming removed 3 bases at V and 2 bases at J, with 6 bases between. Germline CDR1 reads SEHNR; CDR2 reads FQNEAQ (reference sequence). The CDR3 is 13 amino acids. The CDR3 protein is CASSFWPTDTQYF. CDR3 bases: TGTGCCAGCAGCTTCTGGCCCACAGATACGCAGTATTTT.

This chain joins TRBV28 and TRBJ2-7; D may be TRBD2 (5 bases). The CDR3 extends over 13 amino acids. Germline-derived CDR1 and CDR2 are MDHEN and SYDVKM. The germline V and J ends were trimmed by 5 bases and 6 bases, with 14 bases remaining between them. The CDR3 DNA sequence: TGTGCCAGCAGTCCCCATCGGGGAGCCGAGCAGTACGTC. Its translation: CASSPHRGAEQYV.